This entry is about one T cell receptor beta chain. Profiling relied on immunoSEQ multiplex PCR, and the TCRdb table lists in-frame clones only, not all of them. There are 120,000 to 150,000 clones in the sample; about 84% occur only once, and almost 6.5% lies in the top ten. This record belongs to a study of blood T cell repertoires in COVID-19. Sequencing input: peripheral blood. This TCR derives from a human donor in a cohort sampled during active COVID-19.

The CDR3 nucleotides read TGTGCCAGCAAAGGACTCAGCCAAGAGACCCAGTACTTC. Its protein product is CASKGLSQETQYF. The rearrangement links TRBV6-5 to TRBJ2-5; a possible D gene is TRBD2 (5 bases). Germline V gives CDR1 MNHEY, CDR2 SVGAGI. The CDR3 sequence is 13 residues long. Trimming pared 7 bases from V and 1 base from J, leaving 10 bases between.